One sample yielded the 18 T cell receptor beta chains listed below, sequenced in a study of blood T cell repertoires in COVID-19. Sequencing was performed with immunoSEQ multiplex PCR; in TCRdb, only in-frame clones are kept and a portion is missing. Seen here are around 260,000 clones, 86% observed once, and the top ten hold 3.5% to 4%. Input material: peripheral blood. All receptors come from a man younger than 35 with active or convalescent COVID-19.

V is TRBV6-6 and J is TRBJ1-3; 9 bases align to TRBD1. V was pared by 1 base and J by 8 bases, with 9 bases of the junction left unmatched. Germline V lookup: CDR1 MNHNY, CDR2 SVGAGI (reference sequence). The CDR3 is 16 residues long. The CDR3 DNA reads as TGTGCCAGCAGTTACTTCCTACGACAGGGGGGCTACACCATATATTTT. Its translation: CASSYFLRQGGYTIYF.

This clone appeared once. At one of its ends the junction is not consistent with the germline gene, which may arise from a read error. The V and J genes are TRBV19 and TRBJ2-5, with 7 bases identical to TRBD2. This CDR3 region has 10 residues. CDR1 LNHDA and CDR2 SQIVND come from the germline V gene (reference sequence). CDR3 loop: CGAGVETQYF. The CDR3 DNA sequence: TGCGGTGCGGGAGTGGAGACCCAGTACTTC.

This chain links TRBV6-4 with TRBJ2-2, with D possibly matching TRBD1 (6 bases). The CDR3 loop spans 13 amino acids. The germline V gene encodes CDR1 MRHNA and CDR2 SNTAGT. Deletions cut 5 bases from V and 4 bases from J, with 8 bases between. The CDR3 sequence: CASSTGSTGELFF. The CDR3 DNA sequence: TGTGCCAGCAGTACAGGGTCCACCGGGGAGCTGTTTTTT.

This clone was counted between two and nine times. The chain joins TRBV9 to TRBJ2-2; 8 bases agree with TRBD2. With V trimmed by 3 bases and J by 4 bases, 14 bases remained unmatched. From germline, CDR1 is SGDLS and CDR2 YYNGEE. The CDR3 extends over 18 amino acids. The CDR3 sequence is CASSGRATGRASTGELFF. The DNA of the CDR3 is TGTGCCAGCAGCGGCCGCGCGACCGGGAGGGCCTCCACCGGGGAGCTGTTTTTT.

This clone was picked up a small number of times. The J gene is TRBJ1-6, the V gene TRBV6-2 or TRBV6-3; D remains unclear. This CDR3 comprises 14 residues. V dropped 2 bases and J dropped 10 bases, with 12 bases sitting between them. Germline-derived CDR1 and CDR2 are MNHEY and SVGEGT. The chain's CDR3 is CASSYGGLGSPLHF. CDR3 coding DNA: TGTGCCAGCAGTTACGGAGGGTTGGGGTCACCCCTCCACTTT.

The chain is built from TRBV5-6 and TRBJ2-2, with TRBD2 matching 8 bases. Germline trimming cut 4 bases from V and 9 bases from J; bases unmatched to any gene: 14. The CDR3 runs to 16 residues. Per the germline V gene, CDR1 is SGHDT and CDR2 is YYEEEE. The CDR3 nucleotides are TGTGCCAGCAGCCCGCTCTCGGGGGGGGTTGTCCGGGAGCTGTTTTTT. This encodes CASSPLSGGVVRELFF. Based on the CDR3 plus reference TRBV5-6 and TRBJ2-2, the full variable domain is DAGVTQSPTHLIKTRGQQVTLRCSPKSGHDTVSWYQQALGQGPQFIFQYYEEEERQRGNFPDRFSGHQFPNYSSELNVNALLLGDSALYLCASSPLSGGVVRELFFGEGSRLTVL.

The chain has TRBV5-1 and TRBJ2-7, with D maybe TRBD1 (5 bases). Trimming took off 0 bases at V and 3 bases at J, with 7 bases between the two ends. CDR3 length: 13 amino acids. Germline V gives CDR1 SGHRS, CDR2 YFSETQ. DNA for the CDR3: TGCGCCAGCAGCTTGGGAACAGGCTACGAGCAGTACTTC. Translated, it gives CASSLGTGYEQYF.

The chain couples TRBV5-4 to TRBJ1-3, with TRBD1 identical over 10 bases. Germline CDR1 is SGHNT and CDR2 is YYREEE (reference sequence). This CDR3 is 13 amino acids long. V lost 6 bases to trimming and J lost 8 bases; unmatched junction nucleotides: 5. CDR3 sequence: CASNRDRGHTIYF. CDR3 in DNA: TGTGCCAGCAACCGGGACAGGGGACACACCATATATTTT. Looking up the rest from reference TRBV5-4 and TRBJ1-3 gives the full variable domain: ETGVTQSPTHLIKTRGQQVTLRCSSQSGHNTVSWYQQALGQGPQFIFQYYREEENGRGNFPPRFSGLQFPNYSSELNVNALELDDSALYLCASNRDRGHTIYFGEGSWLTVV.

The chain employs TRBV19 and TRBJ1-5; 9 bases map to TRBD1. V was pared by 8 bases and J by 8 bases, with 7 bases of the junction left unmatched. The CDR3 is 13 amino acids. CDR1 is LNHDA and CDR2 is SQIVND in the germline V gene (reference sequence). This chain's CDR3 is CASDGTGNEPQHF. The DNA of the CDR3 is TGTGCCAGTGATGGGACAGGGAACGAGCCCCAGCATTTT.

The V and J genes are TRBV28 and TRBJ2-2, with 9 bases matching TRBD1. Germline CDR1 is MDHEN and CDR2 is SYDVKM. The V segment lost 3 bases and the J segment 5 bases; nucleotides outside the gene matches: 4. This CDR3 comprises 15 residues. The CDR3 DNA reads TGTGCCAGCAGTTTGCATGGGACAGGGACCGGGGAGCTGTTTTTT. Amino acid sequence: CASSLHGTGTGELFF.

The chain links TRBV30 to TRBJ1-2; TRBD1 might be the D (6 bases). CDR1 and CDR2 from the germline V gene are GTSNPN and SVGIG (reference sequence). The CDR3 is 13 residues long. Deletions cut 7 bases from V and 4 bases from J, with 16 bases between. CDR3 sequence: CASMAKGVYGYTF. As DNA, the CDR3 is TGTGCCTCTATGGCGAAGGGGGTCTATGGCTACACCTTC. Together with reference TRBV30 and TRBJ1-2, the CDR3 gives the full variable domain: SQTIHQWPATLVQPVGSPLSLECTVEGTSNPNLYWYRQAAGRGLQLLFYSVGIGQISSEVPQNLSASRPQDRQFILSSKKLLLSDSGFYLCASMAKGVYGYTFGSGTRLTVV.

The chain recombines TRBV5-1 with TRBJ2-7; a weak D match, TRBD1 (6 bases). Per the germline V gene, CDR1 is SGHRS and CDR2 is YFSETQ. The CDR3 contains 17 residues. V shed 3 bases and J shed 1 base, with 20 bases lying between them. CDR3 nucleotides: TGCGCCAGCAGCTGGAGCCCCGAGCGGACAGCTTCCTACGAGCAGTACTTC. It translates to CASSWSPERTASYEQYF.

This chain uses TRBV9 with TRBJ2-3; 9 nucleotides line up with TRBD2. Germline V lookup: CDR1 SGDLS, CDR2 YYNGEE. This CDR3 region has 16 residues. Trimming at V came to 1 base and at J to 2 bases, leaving 5 bases not matched to a gene. The CDR3 loop is CASSVYGTSPTDTQYF. The CDR3 DNA reads as TGTGCCAGCAGCGTATACGGGACTAGCCCCACAGATACGCAGTATTTT. Looking up the rest from reference TRBV9 and TRBJ2-3 gives the full variable domain: DSGVTQTPKHLITATGQRVTLRCSPRSGDLSVYWYQQSLDQGLQFLIQYYNGEERAKGNILERFSAQQFPDLHSELNLSSLELGDSALYFCASSVYGTSPTDTQYFGPGTRLTVL.

This chain uses TRBV5-1 with TRBJ1-1, with 8 bases matching TRBD1. The CDR3 runs 16 residues. Germline V CDR1 and CDR2: SGHRS, YFSETQ. V was clipped by 4 bases and J by 1 base; unmatched bases: 9. For the CDR3, the DNA is TGCGCCAGCAGCCAACAGGGGGGATTAGCGAACACTGAAGCTTTCTTT. This codes for CASSQQGGLANTEAFF.

This chain connects TRBV29-1 to TRBJ2-2; D perhaps matches TRBD2 (6 bases). Deletions cut 4 bases from V and 2 bases from J, with 11 bases between. The CDR3 sequence is 14 residues long. Germline values: CDR1 SQVTM, CDR2 ANQGSEA. The CDR3: CSVGREDNTGELFF. In DNA form, the CDR3 reads TGCAGCGTTGGTAGGGAGGATAACACCGGGGAGCTGTTTTTT.

V is TRBV6-1 and J is TRBJ1-4; D is unclear. This CDR3 region has 15 residues. Germline V gene sequence: CDR1 MNHNS, CDR2 SASEGT. The V gene lost 3 bases and the J gene lost 5 bases, with 13 bases spanning the gap. The CDR3 DNA reads TGTGCCAGCAGTGATAGGTATCGGGTAAATGAAAAACTGTTTTTT. It encodes CASSDRYRVNEKLFF.

This clone was found a few times. The V and J genes are TRBV24-1 and TRBJ2-2, with D possibly being TRBD2 (6 bases). The germline V and J ends were trimmed by 12 bases and 6 bases, with 16 bases remaining between them. The CDR3 is made up of 13 amino acids. In germline, CDR1 is KGHDR, CDR2 SFDVKD. The CDR3 region is CAASRGGAGELFF. The DNA for the CDR3 is TGTGCCGCTTCAAGGGGAGGTGCCGGGGAGCTGTTTTTT.

The J gene is TRBJ1-2, the V gene TRBV5-1; 7 nucleotides match TRBD1. CDR1 SGHRS and CDR2 YFSETQ come from the germline V gene. J was trimmed by 2 bases and V by 3 bases; bases with no gene match: 7. The CDR3 is 15 residues long. DNA of the CDR3: TGCGCCAGCAGCTCCCGGGACAGCTTAAACTATGGCTACACCTTC. Amino acids: CASSSRDSLNYGYTF.